This is a list of T cell receptor beta chains from one sample in a study of T cells in Graves' hyperthyroidism and ophthalmopathy. MiXCR was run by TCRdb on the multiplex PCR reads, yielding one entry per CDR3 protein. The sample has about 570,000 distinct CDR3 sequences, 11% to 15% seen once. Material for sequencing was blood. Source of these receptors: a woman aged 40 to 49 with Graves' hyperthyroidism. The CDR3 runs from the conserved cysteine through the conserved F or W.

TRBV28	TRBJ2-7	CASSFSPGQASYEQYF
TRBV7-6	TRBJ2-6	CASGGPQDGANVLTF
TRBV18	TRBJ2-7	CASSPNAGTYEQYF
TRBV3-1	TRBJ2-7	CASSQGTAYEQYF
TRBV11-2	TRBJ1-1	CASSDGGGAFF
TRBV20-1	TRBJ2-1	CSARGLAGGSYNEQFF
TRBV5-1	TRBJ2-3	CASSQGLKGTDTQYF
TRBV28	TRBJ2-7	CASSRTALSYEQYF
TRBV2	TRBJ2-1	CASSELRSSYNEQFF
TRBV5-1	TRBJ2-2	CASSLRELTGELFF
TRBV28	TRBJ1-4	CASSFRDSRRGKLFF
TRBV12-3/TRBV12-4	TRBJ2-5	CASSPFPASGRSGGETQYF
TRBV20-1	TRBJ2-1	CSARDRASGGPQFF
TRBV28	TRBJ2-6	CASSLRSGRGSGANVLTF
TRBV19	TRBJ2-3	CASSMTGEGRDTQYF
TRBV2	TRBJ2-2	CASVGTANTGELFF
TRBV20-1	TRBJ2-1	CSAQGAEERERGRNNEQFF
TRBV9	TRBJ1-5	CASVERERHNQPQHF
TRBV28	TRBJ1-3	CASSLSRHFGNTIYF
TRBV12-3/TRBV12-4	TRBJ1-4	CASSSSPGQGGAEEKLFF
TRBV28	TRBJ2-7	CASRSGGRAGNEQYF
TRBV6-1	TRBJ1-5	CASSEALDRLLNQPQHF
TRBV7-2	TRBJ1-1	CASSLARSEAFF
TRBV11-1	TRBJ2-7	CASSLLPEYEQYF
TRBV2	TRBJ2-2	CASSATGAGELFF
TRBV9	TRBJ2-5	CASSVRARAGGQETQYF
TRBV28	TRBJ2-1	CASSLVTPYNEQFF
TRBV7-3	TRBJ2-5	CASSPGTGPSQETQYF
TRBV19	TRBJ2-1	CASSMVAGLYNEQFF
TRBV11-2	TRBJ2-7	CASSHSGTGIIRQYF
TRBV27	TRBJ2-7	CASSKEGTGSYEQYF
TRBV5-1	TRBJ2-5	CASSLTPGTSAETQYF
TRBV12-3/TRBV12-4	TRBJ1-1	CASSPGGGMNTEAFF
TRBV19	TRBJ2-2	CASKSPTNTGELFF
TRBV7-2	TRBJ2-1	CASSLAGRFHNEQFF
TRBV28	TRBJ1-2	CASSRTGGAYGYTF
TRBV12-3/TRBV12-4	TRBJ2-3	CASSFNPKDTQYF
TRBV5-1	TRBJ2-2	CASSLESRSASGTTGELFF